This paragraph covers one TCR beta chain sequence. One base away lies a much larger clone, so this may be a sequencing read error. The TCR beta CDR3 regions underwent amplification from RNA transcripts. The authors performed first-round RT-PCR with HTBI primers and then a second-round multiplex PCR. Via MiXCR, TCRdb re-called the multiplex PCR reads, giving one row per CDR3 protein. The repertoire holds approximately 480,000 distinct CDR3 sequences, 14% seen once, with approximately 9.8% in the top ten. The data were taken from a study of Graves' ophthalmopathy and Graves' hyperthyroidism. CDR3 length equals 18 residues.

The clonotype comes from a woman in her twenties or thirties with Graves' ophthalmopathy. The chain recombines TRBV12-3 or TRBV12-4 with TRBJ1-1; D not certain. The sample consisted of blood. The CDR3 is CPSSLSVGSGSKNTEAFF. The CDR3 nucleotides are TGTCCCAGCAGTTTATCCGTCGGAAGTGGGTCTAAGAACACTGAAGCTTTCTTT.